These 5 T cell receptor beta chains were sequenced from one sample in a study of T cell responses to AZD1222 COVID-19 vaccine. Only in-frame clones appear in the TCRdb table, and some are missing; sequencing was by immunoSEQ multiplex PCR. The data contain about 130,000 clones, about 90% of them singletons. Sequenced here: peripheral blood, sampled on day 0 of AZD1222 vaccination. Source of these receptors: an adult in good health.

This chain uses TRBV12-5 with TRBJ1-1, with 7 positions matching TRBD1. The V and J ends lost 5 bases and 1 base, in that order; junction bases with no gene match: 13. Germline assignment: CDR1 LGHNT and CDR2 FRNRAP. The CDR3 runs 17 residues. In DNA form, the CDR3 reads TGTGCTAGTGGTCCATCATCCGGGACAGTCAGGAACACTGAAGCTTTCTTT. Translated, it gives CASGPSSGTVRNTEAFF.

The CDR3 is CASSVGQASYEQYF. The CDR3 DNA reads as TGTGCCAGCAGTGTGGGACAGGCCTCCTACGAGCAGTACTTC. This chain uses TRBV2 with TRBJ2-7, with 8 positions matching TRBD1. Germline V gene lookup returns CDR1 SNHLY and CDR2 FYNNEI. Trimming removed 4 bases from V and 0 bases from J; junction bases left unmatched: 2. CDR3 length: 14 residues.

This clone appeared once. This chain joins TRBV6-5 and TRBJ1-5; 12 bases fit TRBD1. With V trimmed by 10 bases and J by 5 bases, 6 bases remained unmatched. This CDR3 has 14 amino acids. In germline, CDR1 is MNHEY, CDR2 SVGAGI. The CDR3 coding sequence is TGTGCCACCTCGGGACAGGGGGCTGATCAGCCCCAGCATTTT. Its translation is CATSGQGADQPQHF.

This chain uses TRBV30 with TRBJ1-2; D unclear. This CDR3 has 16 amino acids. V was clipped by 0 bases and J by 4 bases, with 18 bases between them. The germline V gene encodes CDR1 GTSNPN and CDR2 SVGIG (reference sequence). This chain's CDR3 is CAWSVPGRFPSYGYTF. The CDR3 region has the DNA TGTGCCTGGAGTGTACCGGGGAGGTTTCCCTCCTATGGCTACACCTTC. Variable domain in full (rest from reference TRBV30 and TRBJ1-2): SQTIHQWPATLVQPVGSPLSLECTVEGTSNPNLYWYRQAAGRGLQLLFYSVGIGQISSEVPQNLSASRPQDRQFILSSKKLLLSDSGFYLCAWSVPGRFPSYGYTFGSGTRLTVV.

The rearrangement joins TRBV3-1 (or the pseudogene TRBV3-2) to TRBJ1-2; D is undetermined. The length of the CDR3 is 14 residues. V was trimmed by 1 base and J by 3 bases, leaving 9 bases between them. Germline V gives CDR1 LGHDT, CDR2 YNNKEL (reference sequence). DNA for the CDR3: TGTGCCAGCAGCCAAGCACTCGGGGACTATGGCTACACCTTC. Protein sequence: CASSQALGDYGYTF.